This TCR beta chain was observed in a study of cytomegalovirus exposure and HLA in healthy donors. General observations from the study: Researchers reported from a later analysis that most CMV-associated TCR beta chains appeared HLA-restricted. The productive fraction for most TCR beta V segments was about 87% or about 30% in an earlier analysis.

The CDR3 is 15 amino acids. CDR1 and CDR2 (germline): WSHSY, SAAADI. Trimming removed 7 bases from V and 3 bases from J; junction bases left unmatched: 5. 13 Jbeta primers and 60 Vbeta primers were used for the PCR. In the authors' workflow: Among the unique TCR beta chains that a later analysis counted, 80 million to 100 million in all, 10 million to 11 million were shared. Measured with immunoSEQ multiplex PCR; TCRdb has only the in-frame clones, and not every one. The V and J calls and the clone size are those of that table, but D and trimming were determined from the DNA. This repertoire includes about 200,000 clones. Notes on this clone: As yet, its antigen is unknown.

The sequencing sample was made of PBMCs. This sequence originates from a woman in her 30s in good health and CMV-seropositive. This sequence joins TRBV10-2 and TRBJ2-1; 11 bases are shared with TRBD2. CDR3 DNA sequence: TGCGCCAGCACAGGGACTAGCGGATACTACAATGAGCAGTTCTTC. As protein: CASTGTSGYYNEQFF.